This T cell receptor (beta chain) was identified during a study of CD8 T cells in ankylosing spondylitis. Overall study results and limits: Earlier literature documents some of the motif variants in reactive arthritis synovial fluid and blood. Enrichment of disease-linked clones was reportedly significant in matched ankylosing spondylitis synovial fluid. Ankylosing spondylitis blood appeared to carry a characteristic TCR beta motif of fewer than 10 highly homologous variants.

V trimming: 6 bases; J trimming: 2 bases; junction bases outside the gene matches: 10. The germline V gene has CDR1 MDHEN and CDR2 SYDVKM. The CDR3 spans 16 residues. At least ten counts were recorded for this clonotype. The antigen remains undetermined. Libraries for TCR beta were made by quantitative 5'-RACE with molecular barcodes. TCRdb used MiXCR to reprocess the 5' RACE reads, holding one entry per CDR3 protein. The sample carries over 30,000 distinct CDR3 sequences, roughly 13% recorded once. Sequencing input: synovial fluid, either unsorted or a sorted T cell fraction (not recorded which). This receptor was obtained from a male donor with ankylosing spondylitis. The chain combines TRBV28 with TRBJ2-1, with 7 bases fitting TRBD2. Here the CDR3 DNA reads TGTGCCAGCAGGGCTGGACGGCGGGAGACCTACAATGAGCAGTTCTTC. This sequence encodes CASRAGRRETYNEQFF. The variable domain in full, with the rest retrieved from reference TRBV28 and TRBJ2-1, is DVKVTQSSRYLVKRTGEKVFLECVQDMDHENMFWYRQDPGLGLRLIYFSYDVKMKEKGDIPEGYSVSREKKERFSLILESASTNQTSMYLCASRAGRRETYNEQFFGPGTRLTVL.